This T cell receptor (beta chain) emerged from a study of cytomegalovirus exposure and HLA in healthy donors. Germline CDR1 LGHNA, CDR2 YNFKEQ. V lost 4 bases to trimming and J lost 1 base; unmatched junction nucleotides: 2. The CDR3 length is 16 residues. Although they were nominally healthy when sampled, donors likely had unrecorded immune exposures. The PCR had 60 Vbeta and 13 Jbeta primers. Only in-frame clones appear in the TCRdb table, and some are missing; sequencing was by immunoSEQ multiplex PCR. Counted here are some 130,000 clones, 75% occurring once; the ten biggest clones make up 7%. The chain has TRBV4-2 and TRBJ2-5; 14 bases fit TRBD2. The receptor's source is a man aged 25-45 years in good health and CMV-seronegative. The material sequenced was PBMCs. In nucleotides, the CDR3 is TGTGCCAGCAGCCTCGGACTAGCGGGGGGCCAAGAGACCCAGTACTTC. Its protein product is CASSLGLAGGQETQYF.